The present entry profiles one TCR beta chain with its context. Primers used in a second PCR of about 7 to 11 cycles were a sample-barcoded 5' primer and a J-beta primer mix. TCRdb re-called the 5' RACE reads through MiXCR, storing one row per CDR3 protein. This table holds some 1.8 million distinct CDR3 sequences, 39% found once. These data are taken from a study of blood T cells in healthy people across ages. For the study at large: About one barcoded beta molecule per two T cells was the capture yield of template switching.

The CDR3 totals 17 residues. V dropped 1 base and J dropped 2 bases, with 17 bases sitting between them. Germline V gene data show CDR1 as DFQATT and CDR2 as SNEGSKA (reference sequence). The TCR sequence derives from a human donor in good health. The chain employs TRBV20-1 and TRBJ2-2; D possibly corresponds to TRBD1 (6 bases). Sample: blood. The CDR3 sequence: CSARVGGIGENTGELFF. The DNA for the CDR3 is TGCAGTGCTAGAGTAGGGGGAATAGGCGAAAACACCGGGGAGCTGTTTTTT.